Listed below are T cell receptor beta chains from one sample, sequenced in a study of PD-1 blockade in classical Hodgkin lymphoma. Method: immunoSEQ multiplex PCR; TCRdb's copy keeps in-frame clones and lacks some. The sample includes about 19,000 clones, 79% of them seen just once. Sequencing used peripheral blood mononuclear cells (PBMCs), obtained before the second cycle of nivolumab. The receptors come from a human donor with classical Hodgkin lymphoma. Each CDR3 is given with its conserved first and last residue. D genes are given only for firm matches. Clone size is given for some rows only: seen once, a few or many times, or a class if the clone is expanded.

v_gene	d_gene	j_gene	abundance	CDR3nt	CDR3aa
TRBV12-5	-	TRBJ1-5	-	TGTGCTAGTGGTTGGGGGAATAGCAATCAGCCCCAGCATTTT	CASGWGNSNQPQHF
TRBV5-1	-	TRBJ2-7	-	TGCGCCAGCAGCTTGCAGGGTTTGCCGGGTGAGGAGCAGTACTTC	CASSLQGLPGEEQYF
TRBV9	-	TRBJ2-5	-	TGTGCCAGCAGCGCTTCATGGGGACCGGAGACCCAGTACTTC	CASSASWGPETQYF
TRBV7-2	TRBD1	TRBJ1-6	-	TGTGCCAGCAGCACCCGGACAGGGGCTCAGAATTCACCCCTCCACTTT	CASSTRTGAQNSPLHF
TRBV7-2	-	TRBJ2-4	-	TGTGCCAGCAGCTGGGCAGGGGCTCGTGGGGACATTCAGTACTTC	CASSWAGARGDIQYF
TRBV30	-	TRBJ1-5	-	TGTGCCTGGAGTGTACCGGTTGGGGATTTGAGCAATCAGCCCCAGCATTTT	CAWSVPVGDLSNQPQHF
TRBV10-1	-	TRBJ1-2	-	TGCGCCAGCAGTGAGTACAGGCACAATGGCTACACCTTC	CASSEYRHNGYTF
TRBV7-2	TRBD1	TRBJ1-4	once	TGTGCCAGCAGCTTTAGGCAGGGGGCTGAAAAACTGTTTTTT	CASSFRQGAEKLFF
TRBV27	-	TRBJ2-2	-	TGTGCCAGCAGTTTTGGCTCCGGGGAGCTGTTTTTT	CASSFGSGELFF
TRBV18	-	TRBJ1-1	-	TGTGCCAGCTCACGTTTCCGGGACGGCTGGGGGGCCACTGAAGCTTTCTTT	CASSRFRDGWGATEAFF
TRBV19	-	TRBJ1-5	-	TGTGCCAGTGGTCGGGGTCCCCACAATCAGCCCCAGCATTTT	CASGRGPHNQPQHF
TRBV28	-	TRBJ2-7	-	TGTGCCAGCGGGCAATTACTAGCCCTGCCCTACGAGCAGTACTTC	CASGQLLALPYEQYF
TRBV10-3	-	TRBJ1-5	-	TGTGCCATCAGTGATCACGGGAATCAGCCCCAGCATTTT	CAISDHGNQPQHF
TRBV7-2	-	TRBJ1-1	-	TGTGCCAGCAGCCACGCCCGGAACACTGAAGCTTTCTTT	CASSHARNTEAFF